The next 10 T cell receptor beta chains were all read from a single sample in a study of shared clonotypes between healthy human individuals (dated by TCRdb to the early 2020s). CD8 naive samples were CD45RO-negative cells positively selected for CCR7, giving a CD45RA+CCR7+ population that excluded TemRA cells. Library method: the immunoSEQ multiplex PCR assay. Held by TCRdb, this immuneACCESS table contains in-frame sequences only and omits some clones. Under half of the omission traces to an unresolved V gene where checked; the cause of the rest is unknown. The sample table shows about 2.1 million clones, and around 93% are seen once. Together, the top ten hold roughly 1.7% of the sample. What was sequenced was naive CD8+ T cells from PBMCs. The cell subset or site label on this specimen signifies: CD45RA+CCR7+. The receptor source for this set is a man between 18 and 35 years old in good health. Some clones in this sample may be carry-over from other donors' samples.

V usage is TRBV29-1 and J usage is TRBJ2-7; possible D gene TRBD2, 6 bases. Germline loops: CDR1 SQVTM, CDR2 ANQGSEA. The V end was cut by 3 bases, the J end by 1 base, with 10 bases between. CDR3 length: 13 residues. The CDR3 spells CSVDGGDSYEQYF. CDR3 bases: TGCAGCGTTGATGGAGGGGATTCCTACGAGCAGTACTTC.

The V gene is TRBV19, the J gene TRBJ1-1; D is uncertain. In germline, CDR1 is LNHDA, CDR2 SQIVND (reference sequence). CDR3 length: 16 residues. V dropped 10 bases and J dropped 2 bases, with 23 bases sitting between them. CDR3 sequence reads: CATSSIEGWGNTEAFF. CDR3 bases: TGTGCCACCAGTAGTATAGAGGGATGGGGTAACACTGAAGCTTTCTTT.

This chain connects TRBV27 to TRBJ2-6; 8 bases map to TRBD1. This CDR3 is 19 amino acids long. Germline CDR1 is MNHEY and CDR2 is SMNVEV (reference sequence). V shed 5 bases and J 1 base; nucleotides not matched to a gene: 13. CDR3 sequence reads: CASSTLSGGPGSGANVLTF. DNA for the CDR3: TGTGCCAGCAGTACCCTCTCAGGGGGCCCGGGGTCTGGGGCCAACGTCCTGACTTTC.

This clone showed up just once. The rearrangement joins TRBV7-9 to TRBJ1-3, with TRBD1 as a possible D gene (5 bases). This CDR3 region has 14 residues. Germline V gives CDR1 SEHNR, CDR2 FQNEAQ (reference sequence). V dropped 5 bases and J dropped 7 bases, with 15 bases sitting between them. The CDR3 nucleotides are TGTGCCAGCAGCGATTCTCCCCGGGGGAACACCATATATTTT. It encodes CASSDSPRGNTIYF.

V is TRBV4-3 and J is TRBJ2-7, with D possibly TRBD2 on 6 matching bases. V lost 1 base and J 3 bases, leaving 19 bases between the germline ends. This CDR3 comprises 17 residues. Germline V lookup: CDR1 LGHNA, CDR2 YSLEER. The CDR3 here is CASSQGGTSTLGYEQYF. CDR3 bases: TGCGCCAGCAGCCAAGGGGGGACTTCCACCCTGGGCTACGAGCAGTACTTC.

This chain connects TRBV7-6 to TRBJ2-2, with 10 bases identical to TRBD2. There are 17 residues in the CDR3. The germline V gene has CDR1 SGHVS and CDR2 FNYEAQ. The V gene end was trimmed by 5 bases and the J gene end by 6 bases; junction bases not matched to a gene: 12. CDR3 in amino acids: CASSHRTGLARPGELFF. The CDR3 DNA reads TGTGCCAGCAGCCATCGGACGGGACTAGCGCGTCCCGGGGAGCTGTTTTTT.

The chain couples TRBV5-8 to TRBJ2-7; 7 bases align to TRBD1. The CDR3 spans 15 residues. Germline CDR1 SGHTS, CDR2 YDEGEE. V lost 4 bases and J lost 0; bases outside the gene matches: 7. The CDR3 nucleotides are TGTGCCAGCAGCCAAGAGGGACAGAGCTCCTACGAGCAGTACTTC. Amino acid sequence: CASSQEGQSSYEQYF.

The V and J genes are TRBV27 and TRBJ1-1; weak D call: TRBD1 (5 bases). Germline-derived CDR1 and CDR2 are MNHEY and SMNVEV (reference sequence). The length of the CDR3 is 11 residues. Trimming shortened V by 4 bases and J by 7 bases, and 7 bases separated the two germline ends. The CDR3 DNA is TGTGCCAGCAGTTCAGGGTTTGAAGCTTTCTTT. Amino acid sequence: CASSSGFEAFF.

The V call is TRBV7-9, the J call TRBJ1-1; 9 bases match TRBD1. Trimming cost V 5 bases and J 1 base; bases outside gene matches: 8. The CDR3 is 16 amino acids. The germline gives CDR1 SEHNR, CDR2 FQNEAQ (reference sequence). The CDR3 region is CASSKHRGQGNTEAFF. DNA of the CDR3: TGTGCCAGCAGCAAACACAGGGGGCAGGGGAACACTGAAGCTTTCTTT.

The chain links TRBV11-2 to TRBJ2-1; D gene ambiguous. The CDR3 sequence is 12 residues long. Germline CDR1 and CDR2: SGHAT and FQNNGV. The ends were cut back, 1 base at V and 8 bases at J, with 6 bases in the middle. The CDR3 DNA reads TGTGCCAGCAGCTTAGGGTCGGATGAGCAGTTCTTC. Residues: CASSLGSDEQFF.